These 30 T cell receptor beta chains came from one sample sequenced in a study of patients and donors after allogeneic stem cell transplantation. TCRdb used MiXCR to reprocess the RT-PCR reads, holding one entry per CDR3 protein. The sample has roughly 960,000 distinct CDR3 sequences, about a sixth seen once. Material for sequencing was blood, either unsorted or a sorted T cell fraction (not recorded which). Receptors were obtained from a human donor who was either an allogeneic HSCT recipient or a stem cell or donor lymphocyte infusion donor (not recorded which). It is not recorded whose cells these are; they may come from a transplant donor.

The chain combines TRBV5-1 with TRBJ2-5; tentatively, D is TRBD2 (6 bases). The CDR3 consists of 15 residues. With 3 bases removed from V and 5 bases from J, the gap between germline ends came to 17 bases. Germline CDR1 SGHRS, CDR2 YFSETQ. Here the CDR3 DNA reads TGCGCCAGCAGCTCGGAGTGGCTTAGCGGTGAGACCCAGTACTTC. As protein: CASSSEWLSGETQYF.

V and J are TRBV12-3 or TRBV12-4 and TRBJ2-5; no reliable D call. The CDR3 covers 13 residues. The ends were cut back, 6 bases at V and 4 bases at J, with 12 bases in the middle. CDR3 region: CASRQSWGETQYF. The CDR3 DNA follows: TGTGCCAGCAGGCAGTCCTGGGGAGAGACCCAGTACTTC.

CDR3 sequence (DNA): TGTGCCAGCAGTTTATCCCCTCTAGCGGGGGGGGATACCGGGGAGCTGTTTTTT. It yields the protein CASSLSPLAGGDTGELFF. The V and J genes are TRBV12-3 or TRBV12-4 and TRBJ2-2; 12 nucleotides align to TRBD2. The CDR3 consists of 18 residues. V was pared by 2 bases and J by 5 bases, with 9 bases of the junction left unmatched.

This chain connects TRBV20-1 to TRBJ2-3, with D perhaps given as TRBD1 or TRBD2 (5 bases each). Germline loops: CDR1 DFQATT, CDR2 SNEGSKA (reference sequence). V was cut by 1 base and J by 4 bases, with 12 bases left in between. This CDR3 spans 14 amino acids. This CDR3 is CSARVPGTADTQYF. The CDR3 nucleotides read TGCAGTGCTAGAGTCCCTGGGACCGCAGATACGCAGTATTTT.

The chain recombines TRBV6-1 with TRBJ2-7; the match to TRBD1 covers 8 bases. The J segment lost 3 bases and the V segment lost 7 bases, leaving 8 bases of the junction unmatched. Germline CDR1 and CDR2: MNHNS and SASEGT. The CDR3 totals 14 residues. The CDR3 coding sequence is TGTGCCAGCACTTTCGGACAGGGTAACTACGAGCAGTACTTC. Residues: CASTFGQGNYEQYF.

The chain is built from TRBV19 and TRBJ2-3; 10 bases fit TRBD1. CDR1 LNHDA and CDR2 SQIVND come from the germline V gene (reference sequence). Germline trimming cut 1 base from V and 4 bases from J; bases unmatched to any gene: 2. This CDR3 has 15 residues. The CDR3 bases are TGTGCCAGTAGTATAGCCGGGACAGGGGCAGATACGCAGTATTTT. It codes for CASSIAGTGADTQYF.

V is TRBV28 and J is TRBJ1-5, with 9 nucleotides matching TRBD1. The CDR3 extends over 18 amino acids. Germline V gene sequence: CDR1 MDHEN, CDR2 SYDVKM. The V segment lost 6 bases and the J segment 2 bases; nucleotides outside the gene matches: 14. CDR3 sequence: CASSLPGQGLEGNQPQHF. The CDR3 DNA reads TGTGCCAGCAGCTTACCGGGACAGGGTCTGGAGGGCAATCAGCCCCAGCATTTT.

This clonotype has more than one count but fewer than ten. The chain carries TRBV5-1 and TRBJ2-2; 7 bases line up with TRBD1. Germline CDR1 reads SGHRS; CDR2 reads YFSETQ. V lost 7 bases to trimming and J lost 5 bases; unmatched junction nucleotides: 11. The CDR3 runs to 15 residues. CDR3 amino acids: CASAWSGGRTGELFF. The CDR3 DNA is TGCGCCAGCGCCTGGTCAGGGGGTCGAACCGGGGAGCTGTTTTTT.

Only a few counts were recorded for this clonotype. The chain carries TRBV21-1 and TRBJ2-7. TRBV21-1 counts as a pseudogene. The CDR3 has 15 residues. CDR3: CASKKRSRRSYEQYF. The DNA for the CDR3 is TGTGCCAGCAAAAAACGGTCTAGGCGCTCCTACGAGCAGTACTTC.

In this sample, this clonotype turned up a few times. This chain uses TRBV6-2 or TRBV6-3 with TRBJ2-1, with 7 bases lining up with TRBD2. The CDR3 is made up of 16 amino acids. V gave up 1 base and J gave up 0 bases; unmatched junction bases: 3. Germline assignment: CDR1 MNHEY and CDR2 SVGEGT. The CDR3 DNA reads TGTGCCAGCAGTTACTGGGGGGGGAGCTCCTACAATGAGCAGTTCTTC. Translated: CASSYWGGSSYNEQFF.

The chain is built from TRBV11-2 and TRBJ2-3; D may be TRBD1 or TRBD2 (5 bases each). The V end was cut by 5 bases, the J end by 0 bases, with 21 bases between. CDR3 size: 18 residues. The germline V gene encodes CDR1 SGHAT and CDR2 FQNNGV. As DNA, the CDR3 is TGTGCCAGCAGCGCTCTTCCGGGGCGAGGGGCTAGCACAGATACGCAGTATTTT. Its protein is CASSALPGRGASTDTQYF.

In this sample, this clonotype turned up a few times. The chain carries TRBV4-2 and TRBJ1-2, with 8 bases lining up with TRBD1. With 4 bases clipped from V and 4 bases from J, the junction kept 8 bases outside the gene matches. Germline V lookup: CDR1 LGHNA, CDR2 YNFKEQ. CDR3 size: 15 residues. The DNA for the CDR3 is TGTGCCAGCAGCCCAGACAGGGGACTGGTCTATGGCTACACCTTC. Translation gives CASSPDRGLVYGYTF.

This clonotype turned up a few times. This chain joins TRBV6-2 or TRBV6-3 and TRBJ2-3; tentatively, D is TRBD1 or TRBD2 (5 bases each). The CDR3 extends over 13 amino acids. The V gene lost 4 bases and the J gene lost 4 bases, with 9 bases spanning the gap. CDR1 is MNHEY, CDR2 SVGEGT, per germline. CDR3 in amino acids: CASSWDHADTQYF. The CDR3 bases are TGTGCCAGCAGTTGGGACCACGCAGATACGCAGTATTTT.

The CDR3 DNA follows: TGTGCCAGCAGCCCACACGACCCGTCCTTAAACTCCTACAATGAGCAGTTCTTC. This codes for CASSPHDPSLNSYNEQFF. The J gene is TRBJ2-1, the V gene TRBV12-3 or TRBV12-4; unclear D gene. V was cut by 6 bases and J by 0 bases, with 21 bases left in between. CDR3 size: 18 residues.

The chain is built from TRBV12-3 or TRBV12-4 and TRBJ1-1; D call uncertain. The V end was cut by 3 bases, the J end by 4 bases, with 15 bases between. CDR3 length: 15 amino acids. This chain's CDR3 is CASSFGRAGGTEAFF. The CDR3 DNA follows: TGTGCCAGCAGTTTCGGGAGGGCTGGAGGCACTGAAGCTTTCTTT.

The gene calls are TRBV3-1 and TRBJ2-4; D not resolved. This CDR3 region has 15 residues. The germline V gene encodes CDR1 LGHDT and CDR2 YNNKEL (reference sequence). The ends were cut back, 0 bases at V and 2 bases at J, with 8 bases in the middle. In nucleotides, the CDR3 is TGTGCCAGCAGCCAAGATGCTGGAACCAAAAACATTCAGTACTTC. Encoded protein: CASSQDAGTKNIQYF.

The chain joins TRBV20-1 to TRBJ1-5; D possibly corresponds to TRBD1 (5 bases). Trimming stripped 6 bases from V and 7 bases from J, with 16 bases between. Germline CDR1 is DFQATT and CDR2 is SNEGSKA (reference sequence). CDR3 length: 13 residues. CDR3 region: CSATSREGQPQHF. The DNA for the CDR3 is TGCAGTGCCACGAGCAGGGAGGGCCAGCCCCAGCATTTT.

This clonotype has a count of ten or more. This sequence joins TRBV5-1 and TRBJ1-1; no firm D call. Germline assignment: CDR1 SGHRS and CDR2 YFSETQ. The CDR3 is made up of 14 amino acids. V was cut by 1 base and J by 3 bases, with 10 bases left in between. In nucleotides, the CDR3 is TGCGCCAGCAGCTTGTGGGTAGGAGACACTGAAGCTTTCTTT. Amino acids: CASSLWVGDTEAFF.

This chain connects TRBV9 to TRBJ2-7, with 11 bases matching TRBD2. This CDR3 has 15 residues. The junction had 3 bases not matched to a gene; V was cut back by 2 bases and J by 2 bases. Looked up from germline, CDR1 is SGDLS and CDR2 is YYNGEE. CDR3 DNA: TGTGCCAGCAGCGTTAGCGGGGGGGCCACCTACGAGCAGTACTTC. Translation gives CASSVSGGATYEQYF.

This clonotype was picked up a small number of times. The genes are TRBV6-1 and TRBJ2-5; perhaps D is TRBD1 or TRBD2 (5 bases each). Trimming cost V 1 base and J 5 bases, with 14 bases left between them. The CDR3 sequence is 15 residues long. Germline V gives CDR1 MNHNS, CDR2 SASEGT. DNA of the CDR3: TGTGCCAGCAGTGAAGGAACGGGGCGGGCGGAGACCCAGTACTTC. Translated, it gives CASSEGTGRAETQYF.

The rearrangement links TRBV14 to TRBJ2-3; 9 bases are a match to TRBD2. CDR1 SGHDN and CDR2 FVKESK come from the germline V gene. Losses at the gene ends were 4 bases for V and 5 bases for J; bases not matched to a gene: 10. This CDR3 has 16 residues. The CDR3 coding sequence is TGTGCCAGCAGCCCACCGGGGTTAGCGGGAGTAGATACGCAGTATTTT. This codes for CASSPPGLAGVDTQYF.

This clonotype has just a few counts. The gene calls are TRBV6-1 and TRBJ2-5, with D possibly being TRBD1 or TRBD2 (5 bases each). The CDR3 is 15 residues long. Trimming shortened V by 6 bases and J by 2 bases, and 16 bases separated the two germline ends. The V gene's germline CDR1 is MNHNS and CDR2 SASEGT. CDR3 in DNA: TGTGCCAGCAGCCCGGGGACGGTCAGACAAGAGACCCAGTACTTC. Translation gives CASSPGTVRQETQYF.

The CDR3 coding sequence is TGTGCCAGCAGTGAAACAGGGGCAGGGGGGGCCAACGTCCTGACTTTC. Amino acid sequence: CASSETGAGGANVLTF. J is TRBJ2-6 and V is TRBV2; 7 bases match TRBD1. The trim removed 2 bases at V and 4 bases at J, leaving 5 bases unmatched. This CDR3 contains 16 residues. Germline V CDR1 and CDR2: SNHLY, FYNNEI.

The chain joins TRBV7-2 to TRBJ1-2, with D maybe TRBD1 (6 bases). The germline V gene encodes CDR1 SGHTA and CDR2 FQGNSA. The CDR3 loop spans 17 amino acids. The V gene lost 4 bases and the J gene lost 0 bases, with 18 bases spanning the gap. The CDR3 loop is CASSWRIGQNSNYGYTF. CDR3 nucleotide sequence: TGTGCCAGCAGCTGGAGGATAGGACAGAACTCTAACTATGGCTACACCTTC.

This clonotype was counted many times. The chain links TRBV12-3 or TRBV12-4 to TRBJ1-5; D is unresolved. This CDR3 has 11 residues. Between the trimmed V and J ends, which lost 5 bases and 4 bases, there was a span of 3 bases. The CDR3 DNA sequence: TGTGCCAGCAGTCCAAATCAGCCCCAGCATTTT. Protein product: CASSPNQPQHF.

Only a few counts were recorded for this clonotype. The chain couples TRBV5-1 to TRBJ2-1, with 8 nucleotides matching TRBD1. The ends lost 4 bases at V and 4 bases at J; junction bases unmatched: 10. Germline lookup yields CDR1 SGHRS and CDR2 YFSETQ. The CDR3 has 16 residues. CDR3 amino acids: CASSLTPGTGYNEQFF. CDR3 DNA: TGCGCCAGCAGCCTGACCCCCGGGACAGGTTACAATGAGCAGTTCTTC.

The gene calls are TRBV6-5 and TRBJ2-5; 9 nucleotides line up with TRBD1. The CDR3 contains 17 residues. Trimming cost V 3 bases and J 2 bases; bases outside gene matches: 10. From germline, CDR1 is MNHEY and CDR2 SVGAGI. The CDR3 protein is CASSYGIRTGAQETQYF. CDR3 in DNA: TGTGCCAGCAGTTATGGAATCCGGACAGGGGCACAAGAGACCCAGTACTTC.

V and J are TRBV30 and TRBJ2-5; TRBD1 matches 8 bases. The CDR3 contains 14 residues. Trimming removed 1 base from V and 3 bases from J; junction bases left unmatched: 4. The germline gives CDR1 GTSNPN, CDR2 SVGIG (reference sequence). The CDR3 is CAWSGAGGEETQYF. DNA of the CDR3: TGTGCCTGGAGTGGGGCAGGGGGCGAAGAGACCCAGTACTTC.

This chain connects TRBV10-2 to TRBJ2-7, with 12 bases identical to TRBD2. Trimming at V came to 8 bases and at J to 6 bases, leaving 11 bases not matched to a gene. The length of the CDR3 is 15 residues. Germline CDR1 is WSHSY and CDR2 is SAAADI. This CDR3 is CASRLAGVVEFEQYF. In DNA, the CDR3 is TGCGCCAGCCGACTAGCGGGAGTAGTTGAGTTCGAGCAGTACTTC.

This chain links TRBV25-1 with TRBJ2-5; a possible D gene is TRBD1 (6 bases). This CDR3 region has 13 residues. The V and J ends lost 6 bases and 2 bases respectively, with 10 bases between them. Germline V CDR1 and CDR2: MGHDK, SYGVNS. In nucleotides, the CDR3 is TGTGCCAGCAGACTGGGGGCTCAAGAGACCCAGTACTTC. This gives the protein CASRLGAQETQYF.